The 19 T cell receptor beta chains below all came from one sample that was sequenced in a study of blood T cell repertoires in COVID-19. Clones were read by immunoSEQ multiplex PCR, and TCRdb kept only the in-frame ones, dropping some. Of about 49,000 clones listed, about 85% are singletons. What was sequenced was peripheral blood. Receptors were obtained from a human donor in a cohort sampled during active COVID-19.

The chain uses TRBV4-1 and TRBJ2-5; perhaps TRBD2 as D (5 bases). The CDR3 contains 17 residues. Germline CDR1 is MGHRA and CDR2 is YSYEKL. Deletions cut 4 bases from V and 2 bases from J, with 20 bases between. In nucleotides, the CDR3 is TGCGCCAGCAGCCCGAACCGGGATGGCAGGCGGCAAGAGACCCAGTACTTC. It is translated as CASSPNRDGRRQETQYF.

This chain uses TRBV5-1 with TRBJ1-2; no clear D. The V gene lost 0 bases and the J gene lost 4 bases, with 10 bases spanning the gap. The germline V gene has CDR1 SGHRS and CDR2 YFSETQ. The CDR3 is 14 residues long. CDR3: CASSLVGSVYGYTF. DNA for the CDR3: TGCGCCAGCAGCTTGGTAGGGAGCGTCTATGGCTACACCTTC.

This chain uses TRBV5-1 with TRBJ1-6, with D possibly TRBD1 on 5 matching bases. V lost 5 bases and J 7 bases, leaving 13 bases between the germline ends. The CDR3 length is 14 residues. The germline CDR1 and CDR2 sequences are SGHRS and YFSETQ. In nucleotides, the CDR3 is TGCGCCAGCAGTCCGGGGGTGTTGAATTCACCCCTCCACTTT. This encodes CASSPGVLNSPLHF.

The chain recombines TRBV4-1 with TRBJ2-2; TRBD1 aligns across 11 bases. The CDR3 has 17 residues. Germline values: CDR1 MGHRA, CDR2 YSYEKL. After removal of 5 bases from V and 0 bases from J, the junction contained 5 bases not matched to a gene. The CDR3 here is CASSVRGQGANTGELFF. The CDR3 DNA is TGCGCCAGCAGCGTCAGGGGACAGGGGGCGAACACCGGGGAGCTGTTTTTT.

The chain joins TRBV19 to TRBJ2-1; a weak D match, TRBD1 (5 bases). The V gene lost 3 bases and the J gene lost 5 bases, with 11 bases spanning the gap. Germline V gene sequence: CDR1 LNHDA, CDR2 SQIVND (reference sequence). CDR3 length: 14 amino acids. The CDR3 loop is CASSIQGLNNEQFF. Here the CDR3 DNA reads TGTGCCAGTAGTATCCAGGGTCTCAACAATGAGCAGTTCTTC.

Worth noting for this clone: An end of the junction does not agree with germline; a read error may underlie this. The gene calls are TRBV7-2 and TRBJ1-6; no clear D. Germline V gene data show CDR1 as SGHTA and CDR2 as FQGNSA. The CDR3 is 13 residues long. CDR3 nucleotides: TGTGCCAGCAGCTCTGCGAATAACTCACCCCTCCACTTT. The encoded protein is CASSSANNSPLHF.

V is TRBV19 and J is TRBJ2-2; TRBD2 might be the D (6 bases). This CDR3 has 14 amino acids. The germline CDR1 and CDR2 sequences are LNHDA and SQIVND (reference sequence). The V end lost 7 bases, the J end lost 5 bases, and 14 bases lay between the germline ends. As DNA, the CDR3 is TGTGCCAGTAAAACCGGGGGAGTGACCGGGGAGCTGTTTTTT. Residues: CASKTGGVTGELFF.

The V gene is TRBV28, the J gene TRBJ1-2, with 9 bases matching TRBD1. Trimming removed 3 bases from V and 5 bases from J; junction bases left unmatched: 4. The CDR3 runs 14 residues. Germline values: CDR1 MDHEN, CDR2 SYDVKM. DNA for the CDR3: TGTGCCAGCAGTTTGCTGACAGGGGGTTATGGCTACACCTTC. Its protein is CASSLLTGGYGYTF.

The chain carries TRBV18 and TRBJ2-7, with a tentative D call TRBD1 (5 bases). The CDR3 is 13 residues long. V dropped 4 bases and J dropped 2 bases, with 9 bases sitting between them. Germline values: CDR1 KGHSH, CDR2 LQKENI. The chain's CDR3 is CASSQGLTYEQYF. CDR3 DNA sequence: TGTGCCAGCTCACAGGGGTTAACCTACGAGCAGTACTTC.

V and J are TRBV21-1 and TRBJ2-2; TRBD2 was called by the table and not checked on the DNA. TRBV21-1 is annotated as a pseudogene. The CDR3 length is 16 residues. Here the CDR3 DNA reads TGTGCCAGCAGCTCCCCGGCAGCGGGCGACGCCGGGGAGCTGTTTTTT. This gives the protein CASSSPAAGDAGELFF.

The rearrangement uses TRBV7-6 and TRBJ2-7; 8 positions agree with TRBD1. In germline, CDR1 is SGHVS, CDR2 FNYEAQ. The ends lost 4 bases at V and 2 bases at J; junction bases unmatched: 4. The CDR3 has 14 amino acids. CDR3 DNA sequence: TGTGCCAGCAGCTCGCCGGACAGGGCCTACGAGCAGTACTTC. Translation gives CASSSPDRAYEQYF.

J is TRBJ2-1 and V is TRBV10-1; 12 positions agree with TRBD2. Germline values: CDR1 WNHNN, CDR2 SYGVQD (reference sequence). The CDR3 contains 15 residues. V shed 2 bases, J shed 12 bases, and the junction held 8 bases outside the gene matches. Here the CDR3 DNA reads TGCGCCAGCAGTGAGGGGAAACTAGCGGGAGGAGGGCAGTTCTTC. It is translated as CASSEGKLAGGGQFF.

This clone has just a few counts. The CDR3 DNA follows: TGTGCCTGGAGTGGACAGGACGCTAGCTCCTACAATGAGCAGTTCTTC. This encodes CAWSGQDASSYNEQFF. The V and J genes are TRBV30 and TRBJ2-1; D is possibly TRBD1 (6 bases). V dropped 1 base and J dropped 0 bases, with 13 bases sitting between them. CDR3 length equals 16 residues. Looked up from germline, CDR1 is GTSNPN and CDR2 is SVGIG (reference sequence).

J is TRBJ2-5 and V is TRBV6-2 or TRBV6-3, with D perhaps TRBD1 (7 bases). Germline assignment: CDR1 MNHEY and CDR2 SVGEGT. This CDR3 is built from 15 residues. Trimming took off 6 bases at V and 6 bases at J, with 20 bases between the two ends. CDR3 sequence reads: CASSPRAGTAKTQYF. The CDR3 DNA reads TGTGCCAGCAGCCCAAGGGCGGGGACAGCGAAGACCCAGTACTTC.

CDR3 DNA: TGTGCCAGCAGCTTAGATATGGGCGGGAGCTCCTACAATGAGCAGTTCTTC. It yields the protein CASSLDMGGSSYNEQFF. The chain couples TRBV7-8 to TRBJ2-1; 7 positions agree with TRBD2. There are 17 residues in the CDR3. In germline, CDR1 is SGHVS, CDR2 FQNEAQ. J was trimmed by 0 bases and V by 1 base; bases with no gene match: 6.

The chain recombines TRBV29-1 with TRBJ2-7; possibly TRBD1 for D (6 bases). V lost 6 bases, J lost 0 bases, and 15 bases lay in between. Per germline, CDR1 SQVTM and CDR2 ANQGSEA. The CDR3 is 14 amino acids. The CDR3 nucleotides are TGCAGCGTGCAAGGGGGACAAAGCTCCTACGAGCAGTACTTC. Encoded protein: CSVQGGQSSYEQYF.

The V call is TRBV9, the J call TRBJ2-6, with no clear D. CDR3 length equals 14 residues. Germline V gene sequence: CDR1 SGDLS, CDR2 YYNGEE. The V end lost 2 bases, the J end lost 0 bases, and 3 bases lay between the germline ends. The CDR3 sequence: CASSVYSGANVLTF. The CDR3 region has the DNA TGTGCCAGCAGCGTCTACTCTGGGGCCAACGTCCTGACTTTC. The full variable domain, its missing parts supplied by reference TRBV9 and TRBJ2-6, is DSGVTQTPKHLITATGQRVTLRCSPRSGDLSVYWYQQSLDQGLQFLIQYYNGEERAKGNILERFSAQQFPDLHSELNLSSLELGDSALYFCASSVYSGANVLTFGAGSRLTVL.

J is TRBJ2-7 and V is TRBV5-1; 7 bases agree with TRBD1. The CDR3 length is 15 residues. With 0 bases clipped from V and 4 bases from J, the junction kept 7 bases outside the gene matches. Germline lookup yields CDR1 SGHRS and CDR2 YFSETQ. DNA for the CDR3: TGCGCCAGCAGCTTGGCCCAGGGGGTTTGGTACGAGCAGTACTTC. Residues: CASSLAQGVWYEQYF.

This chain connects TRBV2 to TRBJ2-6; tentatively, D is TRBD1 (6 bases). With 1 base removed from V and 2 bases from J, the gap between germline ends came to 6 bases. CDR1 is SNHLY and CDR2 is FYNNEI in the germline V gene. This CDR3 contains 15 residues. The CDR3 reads CASSEEGAGANVLTF. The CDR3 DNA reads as TGTGCCAGCAGTGAAGAGGGGGCTGGGGCCAACGTCCTGACTTTC.